A single sample gave rise to the 4 T cell receptor beta chains below, sequenced in a study of blood T cell repertoires in COVID-19. Sequencing was performed with immunoSEQ multiplex PCR; in TCRdb, only in-frame clones are kept and a portion is missing. Here the sample spans around 140,000 clones, 75% to 90% being singletons. Sequenced material: peripheral blood. The source of these receptors is a human donor in a cohort sampled during active COVID-19.

V usage is TRBV7-9 and J usage is TRBJ2-7; tentatively, D is TRBD2 (5 bases). Germline lookup yields CDR1 SEHNR and CDR2 FQNEAQ (reference sequence). CDR3 length: 13 residues. The V and J ends lost 6 bases and 0 bases respectively, with 9 bases between them. CDR3 DNA sequence: TGTGCCAGCAGTCGTGGGAGCTCCTACGAGCAGTACTTC. This codes for CASSRGSSYEQYF.

V usage is TRBV11-3 and J usage is TRBJ2-7; the D gene is possibly TRBD1 (5 bases). This CDR3 comprises 15 residues. Trimming took off 4 bases at V and 5 bases at J, with 18 bases between the two ends. Germline V CDR1 and CDR2: SGHNT, YENEEA. This chain's CDR3 is CASSWGGATENEQYV. CDR3 DNA: TGTGCCAGCAGCTGGGGTGGGGCCACAGAGAACGAGCAGTACGTC.

The V call is TRBV10-3, the J call TRBJ2-5; 7 positions match TRBD1. The CDR3 covers 13 residues. J was trimmed by 5 bases and V by 5 bases; bases with no gene match: 5. CDR1 is ENHRY and CDR2 is SYGVKD in the germline V gene. Written as DNA, the CDR3 is TGTGCCATCAGTCCAGGGGGTGGGGAGACCCAGTACTTC. It yields the protein CAISPGGGETQYF.

This rearrangement joins TRBV5-4 to TRBJ2-3; D is possibly TRBD2 (5 bases). The CDR3 length is 15 residues. V was cut by 1 base and J by 0 bases, with 9 bases left in between. The germline gives CDR1 SGHNT, CDR2 YYREEE (reference sequence). DNA of the CDR3: TGTGCCAGCAGCTTGACACTAGGTAGCACAGATACGCAGTATTTT. It is translated as CASSLTLGSTDTQYF. The complete variable domain, with remaining parts taken from reference TRBV5-4 and TRBJ2-3, reads ETGVTQSPTHLIKTRGQQVTLRCSSQSGHNTVSWYQQALGQGPQFIFQYYREEENGRGNFPPRFSGLQFPNYSSELNVNALELDDSALYLCASSLTLGSTDTQYFGPGTRLTVL.